This TCR beta chain was retrieved from a study of blood T cell repertoires in COVID-19. Per the study methods: Amplifying reference gene primers gave estimates of nucleated cell counts. The assay was immunoSEQ multiplex PCR, and TCRdb's table has in-frame clones only and misses some. That table gives V, J and clone size, and the DNA gave D and trimming. The sample contains some 160,000 clones, roughly 84% of which appear only once. The length of the CDR3 is 16 residues. The V end lost 4 bases, the J end lost 0 bases, and 14 bases lay between the germline ends. Per the germline V gene, CDR1 is SGDLS and CDR2 is YYNGEE.

The clonotype was recovered from a man in his 70s with active or convalescent COVID-19. The material sequenced was peripheral blood. The chain joins TRBV9 to TRBJ2-1, with unresolved D. Here the CDR3 reads CASSLHLRSSYNEQFF. The CDR3 bases are TGTGCCAGCAGCCTCCACCTGCGGAGCTCCTACAATGAGCAGTTCTTC.